The 9 T cell receptor beta chains below all came from one sample that was sequenced in a study of cytomegalovirus exposure and HLA in healthy donors. TCRdb's table, derived via immunoSEQ multiplex PCR, lists solely in-frame clones and lacks some. This repertoire shows 95,000 to 150,000 clones, 70% to 90% found once; its top ten account for approximately 2%. Sequences were obtained from PBMCs. The receptors were gathered from a woman under 30 in good health and CMV-seronegative.

V usage is TRBV5-6 and J usage is TRBJ2-1; no clear D gene. V lost 2 bases to trimming and J lost 0 bases, with 9 bases between them. Germline CDR1 is SGHDT and CDR2 is YYEEEE. The CDR3 extends over 15 amino acids. The CDR3 DNA reads TGTGCCAGCAGCTTTCATCCAGGCTCCTACAATGAGCAGTTCTTC. Its translation: CASSFHPGSYNEQFF.

This chain uses TRBV27 with TRBJ2-3; D might be TRBD1 (5 bases). With 5 bases removed from V and 4 bases from J, the gap between germline ends came to 10 bases. Per the germline V gene, CDR1 is MNHEY and CDR2 is SMNVEV (reference sequence). The CDR3 extends over 13 amino acids. The CDR3 DNA is TGTGCCAGCAGTCTGGGGCTTTCAGATACGCAGTATTTT. Residues: CASSLGLSDTQYF.

V usage is TRBV4-1 and J usage is TRBJ2-5; TRBD2 agrees at 8 bases. The length of the CDR3 is 18 residues. CDR1 and CDR2 from the germline V gene are MGHRA and YSYEKL. The V segment lost 0 bases and the J segment 7 bases; nucleotides outside the gene matches: 16. CDR3 amino acids: CASSQEVVAGGAYGTQYF. For the CDR3, the DNA is TGCGCCAGCAGCCAAGAAGTGGTGGCCGGGGGGGCTTACGGGACCCAGTACTTC.

The rearrangement joins TRBV7-2 to TRBJ2-5, with D tentatively TRBD1 (6 bases). The V end lost 0 bases, the J end lost 1 base, and 15 bases lay between the germline ends. The CDR3 has 17 residues. The germline V gene has CDR1 SGHTA and CDR2 FQGNSA. The CDR3 protein is CASSLALSSGAQETQYF. CDR3 coding DNA: TGTGCCAGCAGCTTAGCGCTATCATCAGGGGCCCAAGAGACCCAGTACTTC.

The chain carries TRBV5-1 and TRBJ1-2; a possible D gene is TRBD1 (6 bases). This CDR3 region has 14 residues. V was trimmed by 0 bases and J by 7 bases, leaving 13 bases between them. Germline loops: CDR1 SGHRS, CDR2 YFSETQ. CDR3 in amino acids: CASSLDEQGFGYTF. CDR3 bases: TGCGCCAGCAGCTTGGACGAACAGGGATTTGGCTACACCTTC. Based on the CDR3 plus reference TRBV5-1 and TRBJ1-2, the full variable domain is KAGVTQTPRYLIKTRGQQVTLSCSPISGHRSVSWYQQTPGQGLQFLFEYFSETQRNKGNFPGRFSGRQFSNSRSEMNVSTLELGDSALYLCASSLDEQGFGYTFGSGTRLTVV.

The chain employs TRBV29-1 and TRBJ2-7; unclear D gene. This CDR3 comprises 11 residues. Looked up from germline, CDR1 is SQVTM and CDR2 is ANQGSEA. The V end was cut by 7 bases, the J end by 3 bases, with 10 bases between. The CDR3 sequence: CSALGHYEQYF. The CDR3 nucleotides read TGCAGCGCCCTGGGCCACTACGAGCAGTACTTC.

J is TRBJ2-3 and V is TRBV6-1, with 9 bases lining up with TRBD2. CDR1 and CDR2 (germline): MNHNS, SASEGT. This CDR3 is 14 amino acids long. The V segment lost 4 bases and the J segment 1 base; nucleotides outside the gene matches: 0. In nucleotides, the CDR3 is TGTGCCAGCAGTGCTAGCGGGGGCACAGATACGCAGTATTTT. This translates into CASSASGGTDTQYF.

The chain joins TRBV6-6 to TRBJ2-6, with 11 bases matching TRBD1. Germline assignment: CDR1 MNHNY and CDR2 SVGAGI (reference sequence). This CDR3 region has 15 residues. After removal of 6 bases from V and 2 bases from J, the junction contained 0 bases not matched to a gene. CDR3 nucleotide sequence: TGTGCCAGCAGGGGACAGGGGGCTGGGGCCAACGTCCTGACTTTC. This translates into CASRGQGAGANVLTF.

The gene calls are TRBV7-9 and TRBJ2-7, with TRBD1 matching over 8 bases. The CDR3 covers 15 residues. Germline assignment: CDR1 SEHNR and CDR2 FQNEAQ (reference sequence). The ends lost 3 bases at V and 2 bases at J; junction bases unmatched: 6. The DNA for the CDR3 is TGTGCCAGCAGCTTCGGACAGGGTGTAGCCTACGAGCAGTACTTC. This gives the protein CASSFGQGVAYEQYF.